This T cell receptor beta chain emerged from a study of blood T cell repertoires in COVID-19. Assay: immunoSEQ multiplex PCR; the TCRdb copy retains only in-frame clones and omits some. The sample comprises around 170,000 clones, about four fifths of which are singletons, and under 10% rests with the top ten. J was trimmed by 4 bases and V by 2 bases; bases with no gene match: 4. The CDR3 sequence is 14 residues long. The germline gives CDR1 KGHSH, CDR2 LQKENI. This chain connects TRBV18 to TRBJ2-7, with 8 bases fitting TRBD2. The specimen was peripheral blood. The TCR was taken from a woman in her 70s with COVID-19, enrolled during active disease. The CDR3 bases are TGTGCCAGCTCACCATCACTAGCGGATTACGAGCAGTACTTC. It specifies CASSPSLADYEQYF.